What follows describes a single T cell receptor (beta chain). The target antigen is unknown. TCRdb redid the calling of the reads with MiXCR, one entry per CDR3 protein. The table shows about a million distinct CDR3 sequences, with around 32% occurring only once. The data originate from a study of T cell repertoires in cytomegalovirus infection. Regarding the study as a whole: The study found HLA-C-restricted CMV-specific TCR beta clonotypes dominating the ex vivo response.

The material was cultured CD8+ T cells from PBMCs, obtained from culture after CMV antigen stimulation. The TCR sequence derives from a human donor in good health (CMV status not recorded). Some clones in this sample may be carry-over from other donors' samples.

This CDR3 reads CASSEYREGQPQHF. DNA for the CDR3: TGTGCCAGCAGTGAATACAGGGAAGGACAGCCCCAGCATTTT. The V call is TRBV2, the J call TRBJ1-5, with D perhaps matching TRBD1 (6 bases). The CDR3 has 14 residues. Trimming stripped 2 bases from V and 7 bases from J, with 12 bases between. Germline-derived CDR1 and CDR2 are SNHLY and FYNNEI. The variable domain in full, completed from reference TRBV2 and TRBJ1-5, reads EPEVTQTPSHQVTQMGQEVILRCVPISNHLYFYWYRQILGQKVEFLVSFYNNEISEKSEIFDDQFSVERPDGSNFTLKIRSTKLEDSAMYFCASSEYREGQPQHFGDGTRLSIL.